The rows below give T cell receptor beta chains drawn from one sample of a study of CXCR3-negative and CXCR3-positive naive CD8 T cells. Following a re-call of the 5' RACE reads, TCRdb has one entry per CDR3 protein and lacks DNA. The sample holds 20,000 to 30,000 distinct CDR3 sequences. The material sequenced was naive CXCR3- CD8+ T cells from blood. All receptors derive from a human donor in good health. Some clones in this sample may be carry-over from other donors' samples. Each CDR3 is given with its conserved first and last residue. Fields, in order: V gene, clone size, J gene, CDR3 protein. Not all rows give a size; the values are once, few, many and, for expanded clones, a class.

TRBV6-5	medium-sized	TRBJ2-7	CASSYYPESYEQYF
TRBV27	-	TRBJ2-7	CASSFGTGNYEQYF
TRBV28	-	TRBJ2-7	CASSSGDVPYYEQYF
TRBV29-1	-	TRBJ2-1	CSVVGAGEQFF
TRBV15	-	TRBJ2-7	CATSRGRTGGYEQYF
TRBV7-2	-	TRBJ2-5	CASSLNRGLEETQYF
TRBV12-3/TRBV12-4	-	TRBJ1-1	CASSLRGNEAFF
TRBV5-1	-	TRBJ2-7	CASSLEPTGYYEQYF
TRBV5-6	-	TRBJ2-1	CASSLGGGSTSYNEQFF
TRBV4-3	-	TRBJ2-7	CASSQEDKYEQYF
TRBV6-6	-	TRBJ1-5	CATIGRDRSNQPQHF
TRBV11-2	-	TRBJ2-3	CASSLGLALDKGNTQYF
TRBV28	-	TRBJ2-7	CASSFPGTGSYEQYF
TRBV6-6	-	TRBJ2-3	CASSPLGTDTQYF
TRBV6-5	-	TRBJ2-7	CASSYLAGGSYEQYF
TRBV28	-	TRBJ2-7	CASRFLWSYEQYF
TRBV20-1	-	TRBJ2-7	CSARDSAYEQYF
TRBV7-9	-	TRBJ1-5	CASSPGGGQPQHF
TRBV19	-	TRBJ2-7	CASSLLAGEQYF
TRBV4-3	-	TRBJ2-1	CASSQDAAGGYNEQFF
TRBV29-1	-	TRBJ1-1	CSVEDTRNTEAFF
TRBV5-1	-	TRBJ2-7	CASSSEGDGFDEQYF
TRBV6-5	-	TRBJ2-7	CASKWDGDSYEQYF
TRBV6-2/TRBV6-3	-	TRBJ1-5	CASSYMAVLGTGHQPQHF
TRBV29-1	-	TRBJ2-3	CSVEGIPDRAGDTQYF
TRBV15	-	TRBJ2-5	CATSRELTSGGEETQYF
TRBV20-1	-	TRBJ1-2	CSARDLVKADSYGYTF
TRBV4-1	-	TRBJ1-5	CASSPLGGRGGQPQHF
TRBV29-1	-	TRBJ2-7	CSVETGHYEQYF
TRBV27	-	TRBJ2-7	CASSSPGTGQHEQYF
TRBV4-3	-	TRBJ1-2	CASSPWTGEGYTF
TRBV25-1	-	TRBJ2-7	CASSPGGGSEQYF
TRBV28	-	TRBJ2-5	CASSTPGQGTGETQYF
TRBV7-3	-	TRBJ2-1	CASSEGGTGAGEQFF
TRBV29-1	medium-sized	TRBJ2-4	CSVEVQLAGGLAKNIQYF
TRBV6-5	-	TRBJ2-7	CASSPGTGYYEQYF
TRBV11-2	-	TRBJ2-1	CASSLDAGGTSNEQFF
TRBV6-6	-	TRBJ1-5	CASSWTAGSSNQPQHF
TRBV7-3	-	TRBJ2-1	CASSPRGGESYNEQFF
TRBV7-9	-	TRBJ2-5	CASSSNKLPAAETQYF
TRBV29-1	-	TRBJ1-2	CSVETDYGYTF
TRBV20-1	-	TRBJ2-2	CSASAGEIGELFF
TRBV3-1	-	TRBJ2-5	CASSRTTGPTRQTQYF
TRBV29-1	-	TRBJ2-3	CSVGGTDFLNTQYF
TRBV15	-	TRBJ1-5	CATSRGRIFNQPQHF
TRBV3-1	-	TRBJ2-7	CASSQAGQAYEQYF
TRBV20-1	-	TRBJ2-1	CSASRAGDFNEQFF
TRBV28	-	TRBJ1-2	CASIYRDRGRGGYTF
TRBV29-1	-	TRBJ2-7	CSVQGGPYEQYF